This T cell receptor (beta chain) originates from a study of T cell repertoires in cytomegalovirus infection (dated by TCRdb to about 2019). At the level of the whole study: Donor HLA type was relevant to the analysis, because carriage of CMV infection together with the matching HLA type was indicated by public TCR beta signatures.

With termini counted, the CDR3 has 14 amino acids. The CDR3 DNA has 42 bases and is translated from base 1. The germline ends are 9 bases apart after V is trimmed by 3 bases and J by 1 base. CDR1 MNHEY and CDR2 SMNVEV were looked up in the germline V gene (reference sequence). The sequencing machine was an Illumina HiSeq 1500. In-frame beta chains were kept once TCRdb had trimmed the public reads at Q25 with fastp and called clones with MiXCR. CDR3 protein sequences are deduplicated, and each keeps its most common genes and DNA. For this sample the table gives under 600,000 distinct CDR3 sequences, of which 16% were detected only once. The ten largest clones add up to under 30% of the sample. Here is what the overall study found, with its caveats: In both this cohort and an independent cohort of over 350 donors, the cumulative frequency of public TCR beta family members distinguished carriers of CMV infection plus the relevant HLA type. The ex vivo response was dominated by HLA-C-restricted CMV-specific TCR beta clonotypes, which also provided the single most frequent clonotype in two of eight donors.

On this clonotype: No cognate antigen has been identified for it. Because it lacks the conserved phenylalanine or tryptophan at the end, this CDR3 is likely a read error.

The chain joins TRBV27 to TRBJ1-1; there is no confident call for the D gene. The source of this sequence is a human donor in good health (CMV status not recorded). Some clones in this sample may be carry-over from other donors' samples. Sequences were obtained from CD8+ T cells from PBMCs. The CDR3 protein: CASSLGGRNTEAFI. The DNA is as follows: TGTGCCAGCAGTTTGGGAGGGAGGAACACTGAAGCTTTCATT.